This is a list of T cell receptor beta chains from one sample in a study of CD4 T cells in relation to SARS-CoV-2 and coronaviruses. TCRdb's table, derived via immunoSEQ multiplex PCR, lists solely in-frame clones and lacks some. The sample has more than 20,000 clones, approximately 72% seen once; the top ten hold 12%. Their antigens remain unidentified. Sequenced input: CD4+ T cells from PBMCs, cultured in vitro. The receptors stem from a human donor in good health. The CDR3 runs from the conserved cysteine through the conserved F or W.

J	V	CDR3
TRBJ2-5	TRBV5-1	CASKLSSGRAQETQYF
TRBJ2-2	TRBV19	CASSMTTANTGELFF
TRBJ1-5	TRBV5-4	CASSLGGLSDNQPQHF
TRBJ2-5	TRBV2	CASSETISTGRETQYF
TRBJ2-1	TRBV4-1	CASSQDRGLITYNEQFF
TRBJ1-2	TRBV6-5	CASSRQGADYGYTF
TRBJ2-1	TRBV29-1	CSAMPGGGYNEQFF
TRBJ2-7	TRBV3-1/TRBV3-2	CASSQVLGLGSGEQYF
TRBJ1-2	TRBV10-3	CAISPNGESYGYTF
TRBJ1-5	TRBV19	CASSLTGSHQPQHF
TRBJ1-5	TRBV9	CASSVDQGSNQPQHF
TRBJ2-5	TRBV18	CASSPRAGRGETQYF
TRBJ2-1	TRBV2	CASIERLHEQFF